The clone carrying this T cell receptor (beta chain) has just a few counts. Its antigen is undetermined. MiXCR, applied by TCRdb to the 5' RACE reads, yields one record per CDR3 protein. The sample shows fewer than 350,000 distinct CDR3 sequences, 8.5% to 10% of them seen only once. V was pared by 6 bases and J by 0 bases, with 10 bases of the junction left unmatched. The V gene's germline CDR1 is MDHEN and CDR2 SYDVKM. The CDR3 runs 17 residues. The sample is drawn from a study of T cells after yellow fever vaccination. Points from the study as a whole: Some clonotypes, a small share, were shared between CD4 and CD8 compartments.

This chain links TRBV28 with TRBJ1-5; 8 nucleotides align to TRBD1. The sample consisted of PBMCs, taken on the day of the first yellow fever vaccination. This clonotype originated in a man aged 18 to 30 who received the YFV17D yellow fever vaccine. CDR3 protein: CASSSDRESYSNQPQHF. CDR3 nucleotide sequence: TGTGCCAGCAGCTCGGACAGGGAAAGCTATAGCAATCAGCCCCAGCATTTT.